The T cell receptor beta chain described here comes from a study of a mutant IDH1 vaccine in newly diagnosed glioma. Across the study: Patients were started on vaccination 4-6 weeks after radiotherapy alone, or with temozolomide cycles. Former treatment meant radiotherapy, temozolomide, or both; the majority had gotten both.

Measured with immunoSEQ multiplex PCR; TCRdb has only the in-frame clones, and not every one. The table records approximately 62,000 clones, less than 90% of them present only once. Study-level results: Across multiple MHC alleles, 85% to 95% of patients had vaccine-induced responses.

Time point reported: week 35, safety follow-up. The study gave 300 ug of mutant IDH1 20-mer peptide per vaccine dose, with topical imiquimod. Patients received eight vaccinations in weeks 1, 3, 5, 7, 11, 15, 19, 23. Looked up from germline, CDR1 is SQVTM and CDR2 is ANQGSEA. Trimming pared 5 bases from V and 1 base from J, leaving 9 bases between. The CDR3 loop spans 13 amino acids. Turning to this clone: The target antigen is unknown.

This clonotype originated in a man aged 25-45 years with glioma. The sample was PBMCs, taken from a glioma patient whose treatment included an IDH1 peptide vaccine. The chain couples TRBV29-1 to TRBJ1-5, with TRBD1 as a possible D gene (5 bases). The CDR3 DNA follows: TGCAGCGTTCAGAAGGGGAGCAATCAGCCCCAGCATTTT. Its protein product is CSVQKGSNQPQHF.